Below are 27 T cell receptor beta chains sequenced from a single sample in a study of control samples from healthy donors and cancer patients. Measured with immunoSEQ multiplex PCR; TCRdb has only the in-frame clones, and not every one. This sample has about 52,000 clones, with 85% to 95% found just once. Sequences were obtained from blood. These receptor sequences come from a young man in good health.

Note on this clone: A junction boundary mismatches the germline segment, possibly from a read error. This same CDR3 is encoded by further DNA sequences in the sample. The V gene is TRBV2, the J gene TRBJ1-1, with no clear D. The CDR3 extends over 11 amino acids. Looked up from germline, CDR1 is SNHLY and CDR2 is FYNNEI. As DNA, the CDR3 is TGTGCCAGCGGGCCGTACACTGAAGCTTTCTTC. Its translation: CASGPYTEAFF. The full variable domain, with the rest looked up from reference TRBV2 and TRBJ1-1, is EPEVTQTPSHQVTQMGQEVILRCVPISNHLYFYWYRQILGQKVEFLVSFYNNEISEKSEIFDDQFSVERPDGSNFTLKIRSTKLEDSAMYFCASGPYTEAFFGQGTRLTVV.

V and J are TRBV15 and TRBJ1-1, with D possibly TRBD1 on 5 matching bases. V was trimmed by 6 bases and J by 5 bases, leaving 7 bases between them. Germline loops: CDR1 LNHNV, CDR2 YYDKDF (reference sequence). The CDR3 runs to 11 residues. The CDR3: CATRTGTEAFF. In DNA, the CDR3 is TGTGCCACCAGAACAGGAACTGAAGCTTTCTTT. The variable domain in full, completed from reference TRBV15 and TRBJ1-1, reads DAMVIQNPRYQVTQFGKPVTLSCSQTLNHNVMYWYQQKSSQAPKLLFHYYDKDFNNEADTPDNFQSRRPNTSFCFLDIRSPGLGDTAMYLCATRTGTEAFFGQGTRLTVV.

The chain combines TRBV28 with TRBJ1-4; D gene uncertain. Trimming took off 2 bases at V and 5 bases at J, with 9 bases between the two ends. The CDR3 runs 14 residues. Germline assignment: CDR1 MDHEN and CDR2 SYDVKM. As DNA, the CDR3 is TGTGCCAGCAGTTTACAGGTGTTCAATGAAAAACTGTTTTTT. Residues: CASSLQVFNEKLFF.

This sequence joins TRBV4-3 and TRBJ2-7, with 9 bases matching TRBD1. This CDR3 spans 17 amino acids. Trimming removed 3 bases from V and 4 bases from J; junction bases left unmatched: 13. Germline V gene lookup returns CDR1 LGHNA and CDR2 YSLEER. CDR3 sequence reads: CASSHAHSRDRAYEQYF. CDR3 coding DNA: TGCGCCAGCAGCCACGCCCACTCCCGGGACAGGGCGTACGAGCAGTACTTC.

The rearrangement uses TRBV7-2 and TRBJ2-3; no definite D call. Trimming took 1 base from V and 5 from J, leaving 7 bases between them. The germline CDR1 and CDR2 sequences are SGHTA and FQGNSA. This CDR3 is 13 amino acids long. CDR3: CASSLGVVDTQYF. CDR3 coding DNA: TGTGCCAGCAGCTTAGGGGTTGTAGATACGCAGTATTTT.

V is TRBV2 and J is TRBJ1-1; unclear D gene. Germline V lookup: CDR1 SNHLY, CDR2 FYNNEI. The V end lost 0 bases, the J end lost 4 bases, and 9 bases lay between the germline ends. The length of the CDR3 is 14 residues. This CDR3 is CASSEARGSTEAFF. The CDR3 DNA reads TGTGCCAGCAGTGAAGCGCGAGGGAGCACTGAAGCTTTCTTT. Full variable domain (rest looked up from reference TRBV2 and TRBJ1-1): EPEVTQTPSHQVTQMGQEVILRCVPISNHLYFYWYRQILGQKVEFLVSFYNNEISEKSEIFDDQFSVERPDGSNFTLKIRSTKLEDSAMYFCASSEARGSTEAFFGQGTRLTVV.

The CDR3 DNA follows: TGCAGCGTTTCCGACAGGGGACCTTACAATGAGCAGTTCTTC. Protein: CSVSDRGPYNEQFF. The chain employs TRBV29-1 and TRBJ2-1, with TRBD1 identical over 8 bases. This CDR3 has 14 residues. Per germline, CDR1 SQVTM and CDR2 ANQGSEA. V lost 5 bases to trimming and J lost 4 bases; unmatched junction nucleotides: 7.

This rearrangement joins TRBV7-2 to TRBJ2-3; D not certain. V gave up 5 bases and J gave up 1 base, with 13 bases separating them. Per germline, CDR1 SGHTA and CDR2 FQGNSA. This CDR3 region has 15 residues. CDR3 bases: TGTGCCAGCAGCCCCCAAAAGCTCCGCACAGATACGCAGTATTTT. This sequence encodes CASSPQKLRTDTQYF. Looking up the rest from reference TRBV7-2 and TRBJ2-3 gives the full variable domain: GAGVSQSPSNKVTEKGKDVELRCDPISGHTALYWYRQSLGQGLEFLIYFQGNSAPDKSGLPSDRFSAERTGGSVSTLTIQRTQQEDSAVYLCASSPQKLRTDTQYFGPGTRLTVL.

V and J are TRBV7-6 and TRBJ2-5; 8 nucleotides agree with TRBD1. Trimming took 0 bases from V and 2 from J; bases not matched to a gene: 5. Germline CDR1 is SGHVS and CDR2 is FNYEAQ. The CDR3 is 16 amino acids. The CDR3 here is CASSLAEDRAQETQYF. The DNA for the CDR3 is TGTGCCAGCAGCTTAGCGGAGGACAGGGCACAAGAGACCCAGTACTTC.

The V call is TRBV28, the J call TRBJ2-7; D is ambiguous. Deletions cut 5 bases from V and 4 bases from J, with 9 bases between. The CDR3 consists of 12 residues. Germline-derived CDR1 and CDR2 are MDHEN and SYDVKM. The CDR3 protein is CASSRSGYEQYF. The CDR3 bases are TGTGCCAGCAGTCGATCTGGGTACGAGCAGTACTTC.

V and J are TRBV11-3 and TRBJ2-2; TRBD1 aligns across 8 bases. J gave up 5 bases and V 5 bases, and 7 bases lay outside the gene matches. Germline assignment: CDR1 SGHNT and CDR2 YENEEA. This CDR3 spans 15 amino acids. The CDR3 coding sequence is TGTGCCAGCAGCCCCCGGACAGGGTCGACCGGGGAGCTGTTTTTT. The encoded protein is CASSPRTGSTGELFF.

The chain couples TRBV27 to TRBJ2-1; D not certain. Germline CDR1 and CDR2: MNHEY and SMNVEV (reference sequence). The length of the CDR3 is 13 residues. The ends were cut back, 0 bases at V and 4 bases at J, with 4 bases in the middle. The CDR3 nucleotides are TGTGCCAGCAGTTTATCACAGTACAATGAGCAGTTCTTC. Translation: CASSLSQYNEQFF.

The chain has TRBV27 and TRBJ1-4, with TRBD1 matching over 7 bases. Looked up from germline, CDR1 is MNHEY and CDR2 is SMNVEV (reference sequence). Trimming removed 5 bases from V and 0 bases from J; junction bases left unmatched: 12. The CDR3 runs 18 residues. The CDR3 DNA reads as TGTGCCAGCAGTGAACGCCGGGACAGCCATGCAACTAATGAAAAACTGTTTTTT. Translated, it gives CASSERRDSHATNEKLFF.

The chain has TRBV2 and TRBJ2-7; 7 nucleotides align to TRBD1. Germline CDR1 reads SNHLY; CDR2 reads FYNNEI. CDR3 length: 12 amino acids. Trimming took 8 bases from V and 4 from J; bases not matched to a gene: 5. The CDR3: CASRGQAYEQYF. As DNA, the CDR3 is TGTGCCAGCCGTGGACAGGCTTACGAGCAGTACTTC.

This rearrangement joins TRBV28 to TRBJ1-5; TRBD1 is a possible D gene (5 bases). Germline V gene sequence: CDR1 MDHEN, CDR2 SYDVKM. The CDR3 runs 18 residues. Trimming stripped 2 bases from V and 0 bases from J, with 17 bases between. The DNA for the CDR3 is TGTGCCAGCAGTTTACACAAACCCCAGGGTTATAGCAATCAGCCCCAGCATTTT. Its protein product is CASSLHKPQGYSNQPQHF.

The CDR3 nucleotides are TGTGCCAGCAGTTTTAGCACCGGGGAGCTGTTTTTT. Protein product: CASSFSTGELFF. V is TRBV28 and J is TRBJ2-2; D call uncertain. V was pared by 3 bases and J by 4 bases, with 3 bases between. The length of the CDR3 is 12 residues. The germline V gene has CDR1 MDHEN and CDR2 SYDVKM.

This chain links TRBV9 with TRBJ1-6; weak D call: TRBD1 (6 bases). Trimming took off 0 bases at V and 11 bases at J, with 12 bases between the two ends. Germline lookup yields CDR1 SGDLS and CDR2 YYNGEE. CDR3 length equals 14 residues. CDR3 in amino acids: CASSVATGPAPLHF. CDR3 in DNA: TGTGCCAGCAGCGTAGCTACAGGGCCGGCACCCCTCCACTTT.

This clone was seen once. The chain has TRBV5-1 and TRBJ2-7; 8 bases map to TRBD2. V dropped 0 bases and J dropped 1; count of bases not matched to a gene: 3. The CDR3 contains 15 residues. Germline V gene data show CDR1 as SGHRS and CDR2 as YFSETQ. Here the CDR3 reads CASSLVAGGSYEQYF. CDR3 nucleotide sequence: TGCGCCAGCAGCTTGGTGGCGGGAGGATCCTACGAGCAGTACTTC.

This clone appeared once. J is TRBJ2-1 and V is TRBV29-1, with 7 bases lining up with TRBD1. Germline CDR1 and CDR2: SQVTM and ANQGSEA. V shed 6 bases, J shed 6 bases, and the junction held 11 bases outside the gene matches. The CDR3 covers 14 residues. The CDR3 is CSVDRRQGSNEQFF. The CDR3 nucleotides are TGCAGCGTGGACCGTCGACAGGGCAGCAATGAGCAGTTCTTC.

The rearrangement uses TRBV28 and TRBJ2-5, with D possibly matching TRBD1 (6 bases). Trimming removed 3 bases from V and 7 bases from J, with 15 bases in between. This CDR3 has 14 amino acids. Germline CDR1 MDHEN, CDR2 SYDVKM. The CDR3 DNA follows: TGTGCCAGCAGTTTCTTTGACAGGATGGGGACCCAGTACTTC. Translating it yields CASSFFDRMGTQYF.

This chain connects TRBV12-5 to TRBJ2-3; 9 nucleotides line up with TRBD1. Trimming cost V 6 bases and J 4 bases; bases outside gene matches: 8. This CDR3 comprises 15 residues. Germline CDR1 is LGHNT and CDR2 is FRNRAP. In DNA form, the CDR3 reads TGTGCTAGTGGAGGGACAGGGATCCGACCAGATACGCAGTATTTT. It translates to CASGGTGIRPDTQYF.

The chain uses TRBV5-4 and TRBJ2-3; 11 bases line up with TRBD2. V shed 4 bases, J shed 3 bases, and the junction held 4 bases outside the gene matches. The CDR3 covers 15 residues. Per germline, CDR1 SGHNT and CDR2 YYREEE (reference sequence). The CDR3 region has the DNA TGTGCCAGCAGCCGTAGCGGGAGGGGGACAGATACGCAGTATTTT. Amino acids: CASSRSGRGTDTQYF.

This clone was found once. The V call is TRBV11-3, the J call TRBJ1-1, with 10 bases lining up with TRBD1. CDR3 length equals 13 residues. V dropped 5 bases and J dropped 6; count of bases not matched to a gene: 3. Germline V gives CDR1 SGHNT, CDR2 YENEEA. The CDR3 DNA sequence: TGTGCCAGCAGCCCAGGGACAGGGGCTGAAGCTTTCTTT. Protein sequence: CASSPGTGAEAFF. Full variable domain (remainder filled in from reference TRBV11-3 and TRBJ1-1): EAGVVQSPRYKIIEKKQPVAFWCNPISGHNTLYWYLQNLGQGPELLIRYENEEAVDDSQLPKDRFSAERLKGVDSTLKIQPAELGDSAVYLCASSPGTGAEAFFGQGTRLTVV.

This chain links TRBV23-1 with TRBJ2-3; 14 nucleotides align to TRBD2. TRBV23-1 is labeled an ORF, and its function is uncertain. This CDR3 spans 20 amino acids. V shed 0 bases, J shed 6 bases, and the junction held 14 bases outside the gene matches. The CDR3 reads CASSQSTSGRGGETWDTQYF. For the CDR3, the DNA is TGCGCCAGCAGTCAATCGACTAGCGGGAGGGGCGGAGAGACGTGGGATACGCAGTATTTT.

The chain couples TRBV28 to TRBJ1-6; D is perhaps TRBD1 (5 bases). The CDR3 consists of 16 residues. Germline CDR1 MDHEN, CDR2 SYDVKM. V was pared by 6 bases and J by 11 bases, with 23 bases between. The CDR3 bases are TGTGCCAGCAGCCTGACAGTCGGGCCCCGGAGGACACCCCTCCACTTT. Translation gives CASSLTVGPRRTPLHF. Full variable domain (rest looked up from reference TRBV28 and TRBJ1-6): DVKVTQSSRYLVKRTGEKVFLECVQDMDHENMFWYRQDPGLGLRLIYFSYDVKMKEKGDIPEGYSVSREKKERFSLILESASTNQTSMYLCASSLTVGPRRTPLHFGNGTRLTVT.

The chain has TRBV6-5 and TRBJ2-3; D is uncertain. V lost 6 bases, J lost 5 bases, and 9 bases lay in between. From germline, CDR1 is MNHEY and CDR2 SVGAGI. The CDR3 runs 12 residues. CDR3 in amino acids: CASSFVEDTQYF. For the CDR3, the DNA is TGTGCCAGCAGCTTTGTAGAAGATACGCAGTATTTT.

The chain joins TRBV29-1 to TRBJ1-4, with 8 bases lining up with TRBD1. Germline CDR1 reads SQVTM; CDR2 reads ANQGSEA. V was pared by 6 bases and J by 7 bases, with 4 bases of the junction left unmatched. There are 12 residues in the CDR3. The CDR3 nucleotides read TGCAGCGTGTCAGGGGGCAGTGAAAAACTGTTTTTT. This gives the protein CSVSGGSEKLFF.